This entry lists 24 T cell receptor beta chains sequenced from one sample in a study of T cell responses to AZD1222 COVID-19 vaccine. TCRdb keeps only in-frame clones here, not all; method: immunoSEQ multiplex PCR. The table has under 150,000 clones, roughly 88% seen once. This specimen consisted of peripheral blood, obtained 28 days after the second AZD1222 dose. These receptors were collected from an adult who received the AZD1222 COVID-19 vaccine.

This chain uses TRBV24-1 with TRBJ2-1; the D is unclear. The V end was cut by 6 bases, the J end by 12 bases, with 11 bases between. CDR3 length: 11 residues. Per germline, CDR1 KGHDR and CDR2 SFDVKD. CDR3 coding DNA: TGTGCCACCAGTCTAGGTTCATGGCAGTTCTTC. This codes for CATSLGSWQFF.

V gene TRBV21-1 combines with J gene TRBJ1-2; TRBD1, the D gene given by the table, was not confirmed from the DNA. TRBV21-1 corresponds to a pseudogene. The CDR3 covers 10 residues. CDR3 bases: TGTGCCAGCAGCAAAGGACACTACACCTTC. It codes for CASSKGHYTF.

The rearrangement links TRBV30 to TRBJ2-7, with 7 bases identical to TRBD2. The J segment lost 3 bases and the V segment lost 0 bases, leaving 14 bases of the junction unmatched. This CDR3 has 17 amino acids. Germline CDR1 GTSNPN, CDR2 SVGIG (reference sequence). The CDR3 loop is CAWSVKGRGTTSYEQYF. The CDR3 coding sequence is TGTGCCTGGAGTGTAAAAGGCCGAGGGACTACAAGCTACGAGCAGTACTTC.

This chain links TRBV15 with TRBJ1-5, with D uncertain. The length of the CDR3 is 16 residues. Germline V gene data show CDR1 as LNHNV and CDR2 as YYDKDF (reference sequence). V was cut by 1 base and J by 2 bases, with 12 bases left in between. The CDR3 DNA reads TGTGCCACCAGCAGAGCAGTGGGGTCGGGCAATCAGCCCCAGCATTTT. It translates to CATSRAVGSGNQPQHF.

This chain links TRBV5-1 with TRBJ2-6; TRBD1 agrees at 7 bases. The CDR3 consists of 17 residues. J gave up 1 base and V 6 bases, and 10 bases lay outside the gene matches. The germline gives CDR1 SGHRS, CDR2 YFSETQ. As DNA, the CDR3 is TGCGCCAGCACCACAGACAGGGTTCGATCTGGGGCCAACGTCCTGACTTTC. Translated, it gives CASTTDRVRSGANVLTF.

The chain has TRBV6-5 and TRBJ2-1; D unclear. Looked up from germline, CDR1 is MNHEY and CDR2 is SVGAGI. This CDR3 region has 11 residues. Trimming stripped 7 bases from V and 10 bases from J, with 11 bases between. CDR3 nucleotides: TGTGCCAGCAAAAACTTAGCCGAGCAGTTCTTC. This codes for CASKNLAEQFF.

The gene calls are TRBV7-9 and TRBJ1-1, with a weak D call TRBD1 (5 bases). The CDR3 contains 17 residues. Germline values: CDR1 SEHNR, CDR2 FQNEAQ (reference sequence). Between the trimmed V and J ends, which lost 1 base and 5 bases, there was a span of 20 bases. CDR3 in DNA: TGTGCCAGCAGCTTAGAAACCTCTGTCCAGGGCCCTACTGAAGCTTTCTTT. Amino acid sequence: CASSLETSVQGPTEAFF.

The rearrangement links TRBV15 to TRBJ2-1; D perhaps matches TRBD1 (6 bases). The CDR3 totals 18 residues. The germline gives CDR1 LNHNV, CDR2 YYDKDF (reference sequence). With 0 bases removed from V and 6 bases from J, the gap between germline ends came to 21 bases. The CDR3 reads CATSRDSSLGQYGNEQFF. CDR3 bases: TGTGCCACCAGCAGAGATTCAAGTTTAGGACAGTATGGCAATGAGCAGTTCTTC.

CDR3 nucleotide sequence: TGCAGCGTTGAGGCAGCGGAGAACACTGAAGCTTTCTTT. The encoded protein is CSVEAAENTEAFF. The chain couples TRBV29-1 to TRBJ1-1; D unresolved. This CDR3 region has 13 residues. Germline CDR1 reads SQVTM; CDR2 reads ANQGSEA. V shed 3 bases and J shed 1 base, with 9 bases lying between them. The full variable domain, with the rest looked up from reference TRBV29-1 and TRBJ1-1, is SAVISQKPSRDICQRGTSLTIQCQVDSQVTMMFWYRQQPGQSLTLIATANQGSEATYESGFVIDKFPISRPNLTFSTLTVSNMSPEDSSIYLCSVEAAENTEAFFGQGTRLTVV.

The chain couples TRBV19 to TRBJ1-3, with D possibly TRBD1 on 6 matching bases. The germline V and J ends were trimmed by 6 bases and 8 bases, with 17 bases remaining between them. The CDR3 runs 14 residues. Germline CDR1 is LNHDA and CDR2 is SQIVND (reference sequence). Here the CDR3 reads CASSKTGSRDTIYF. The CDR3 bases are TGTGCCAGTAGCAAGACAGGTTCGAGGGACACCATATATTTT. Full variable domain (remainder filled in from reference TRBV19 and TRBJ1-3): DGGITQSPKYLFRKEGQNVTLSCEQNLNHDAMYWYRQDPGQGLRLIYYSQIVNDFQKGDIAEGYSVSREKKESFPLTVTSAQKNPTAFYLCASSKTGSRDTIYFGEGSWLTVV.

The gene calls are TRBV5-5 and TRBJ2-1; 8 bases are shared with TRBD1. This CDR3 comprises 15 residues. V was pared by 4 bases and J by 8 bases, with 11 bases of the junction left unmatched. CDR1 and CDR2 (germline): SGHKS, YYEKEE (reference sequence). In DNA form, the CDR3 reads TGTGCCAGCAGCCCGAGGGACAGGTCTGTCCATGAGCAGTTCTTC. Translated: CASSPRDRSVHEQFF.

This chain uses TRBV2 with TRBJ2-2, with D hard to call. This CDR3 is built from 11 residues. Germline CDR1 reads SNHLY; CDR2 reads FYNNEI. V gave up 6 bases and J gave up 8 bases, with 7 bases separating them. The CDR3 spells CASRGSGELFF. The DNA for the CDR3 is TGTGCCAGCAGGGGTAGTGGGGAGCTGTTTTTT.

This chain joins TRBV2 and TRBJ1-2, with unresolved D. Germline CDR1 SNHLY, CDR2 FYNNEI. The CDR3 is made up of 12 amino acids. V lost 0 bases to trimming and J lost 6 bases, with 5 bases between them. The CDR3 nucleotides are TGTGCCAGCAGTGAAGCTAATGATGGCTACACCTTC. It specifies CASSEANDGYTF.

CDR3 sequence reads: CASSLRQAGEKLFF. The CDR3 DNA follows: TGTGCCAGCAGTTTGCGGCAGGCGGGGGAAAAACTGTTTTTT. This sequence joins TRBV27 and TRBJ1-4; unclear D gene. Germline CDR1 and CDR2: MNHEY and SMNVEV (reference sequence). The CDR3 totals 14 residues. The germline V and J ends were trimmed by 3 bases and 8 bases, with 13 bases remaining between them. Full variable domain (rest looked up from reference TRBV27 and TRBJ1-4): EAQVTQNPRYLITVTGKKLTVTCSQNMNHEYMSWYRQDPGLGLRQIYYSMNVEVTDKGDVPEGYKVSRKEKRNFPLILESPSPNQTSLYFCASSLRQAGEKLFFGSGTQLSVL.

The chain recombines TRBV29-1 with TRBJ1-1; unclear D gene. CDR3 length: 12 residues. Germline V lookup: CDR1 SQVTM, CDR2 ANQGSEA. V was trimmed by 3 bases and J by 0 bases, leaving 5 bases between them. The CDR3: CSVDVMNTEAFF. Here the CDR3 DNA reads TGCAGCGTTGATGTCATGAACACTGAAGCTTTCTTT. The variable domain in full, with the rest retrieved from reference TRBV29-1 and TRBJ1-1, is SAVISQKPSRDICQRGTSLTIQCQVDSQVTMMFWYRQQPGQSLTLIATANQGSEATYESGFVIDKFPISRPNLTFSTLTVSNMSPEDSSIYLCSVDVMNTEAFFGQGTRLTVV.

The DNA of the CDR3 is TGTGCCAGCAGTGAAGCGAAAGGCATTTACAATGAGCAGTTCTTC. Residues: CASSEAKGIYNEQFF. The chain carries TRBV6-1 and TRBJ2-1, with no clear D. The CDR3 contains 15 residues. Germline CDR1 reads MNHNS; CDR2 reads SASEGT. V lost 0 bases and J 4 bases, leaving 10 bases between the germline ends.

In its sample, this clone was seen a few times. The genes are TRBV5-1 and TRBJ2-7; tentatively, D is TRBD2 (5 bases). The germline V gene encodes CDR1 SGHRS and CDR2 YFSETQ. V was trimmed by 2 bases and J by 4 bases, leaving 13 bases between them. This CDR3 comprises 14 residues. Written as DNA, the CDR3 is TGCGCCAGCAGCTTTTTAGGCCGGGAATACGAGCAGTACTTC. Translating gives CASSFLGREYEQYF.

The V call is TRBV18, the J call TRBJ1-2; D gene ambiguous. V was trimmed by 3 bases and J by 8 bases, leaving 13 bases between them. The CDR3 consists of 13 residues. Germline CDR1 KGHSH, CDR2 LQKENI. The CDR3 loop reads CASSPSLSEGYTF. The CDR3 region has the DNA TGTGCCAGCTCACCCTCTCTGTCAGAGGGCTACACCTTC. Filled out from reference TRBV18 and TRBJ1-2, the complete variable domain reads NAGVMQNPRHLVRRRGQEARLRCSPMKGHSHVYWYRQLPEEGLKFMVYLQKENIIDESGMPKERFSAEFPKEGPSILRIQQVVRGDSAAYFCASSPSLSEGYTFGSGTRLTVV.

The chain joins TRBV19 to TRBJ1-5; D is possibly TRBD1 (5 bases). The CDR3 loop spans 13 amino acids. Per the germline V gene, CDR1 is LNHDA and CDR2 is SQIVND (reference sequence). Between the trimmed V and J ends, which lost 6 bases and 5 bases, there was a span of 11 bases. The CDR3 sequence is CASRGTDYQPQHF. DNA for the CDR3: TGTGCCAGTAGGGGGACGGATTATCAGCCCCAGCATTTT.

The CDR3 loop is CASSYWSRGGELFF. CDR3 nucleotide sequence: TGTGCCAGCAGTTACTGGTCACGCGGCGGGGAGCTGTTTTTT. The chain combines TRBV6-5 with TRBJ2-2; D not certain. Trimming left V 1 base short and J 7 bases short, with 10 bases between. Germline-derived CDR1 and CDR2 are MNHEY and SVGAGI. The CDR3 is 14 amino acids.

This clone occurred once. The CDR3 loop reads CAEGKSDTEAFF. The CDR3 DNA follows: TGCGCCGAGGGGAAGAGCGACACTGAAGCTTTCTTT. The genes are TRBV10-1 and TRBJ1-1, with D tentatively TRBD1 (5 bases). Trimming removed 11 bases at V and 3 bases at J, with 13 bases between. CDR1 and CDR2 (germline): WNHNN, SYGVQD (reference sequence). The length of the CDR3 is 12 residues.

The rearrangement joins TRBV7-8 to TRBJ1-1, with 7 positions matching TRBD1. Germline assignment: CDR1 SGHVS and CDR2 FQNEAQ. V gave up 1 base and J gave up 1 base; unmatched junction bases: 0. The CDR3 is 14 amino acids. The CDR3 sequence is CASSLDRGNTEAFF. CDR3 sequence (DNA): TGTGCCAGCAGCTTAGACAGGGGGAACACTGAAGCTTTCTTT.

Concerning this clone itself: The sample holds other DNA sequences that translate to the same CDR3. The chain has TRBV2 and TRBJ1-5; D unresolved. CDR3 length: 12 amino acids. Trimming left V 1 base short and J 4 bases short, with 2 bases between. Germline CDR1 is SNHLY and CDR2 is FYNNEI. Written as DNA, the CDR3 is TGTGCCAGCAGTGAAGGGAATCAGCCCCAGCATTTT. Translated: CASSEGNQPQHF. The full variable domain, its missing parts supplied by reference TRBV2 and TRBJ1-5, is EPEVTQTPSHQVTQMGQEVILRCVPISNHLYFYWYRQILGQKVEFLVSFYNNEISEKSEIFDDQFSVERPDGSNFTLKIRSTKLEDSAMYFCASSEGNQPQHFGDGTRLSIL.

The V gene is TRBV2, the J gene TRBJ1-1, with a possible D match to TRBD1 (5 bases). Germline lookup yields CDR1 SNHLY and CDR2 FYNNEI. V lost 4 bases, J lost 1 base, and 10 bases lay in between. The CDR3 runs 14 residues. The DNA for the CDR3 is TGTGCCAGCAGTGTGCAGGGTAAGAACACTGAAGCTTTCTTT. Protein: CASSVQGKNTEAFF.